A single sample is the source of the 8 T cell receptor beta chains below, sequenced in a study of T cells after yellow fever vaccination. Each CDR3 protein is one row after TCRdb ran MiXCR on the 5' RACE reads. The sample yields around 350,000 distinct CDR3 sequences, about 9.9% seen once. The sequences come from PBMCs, collected on the day of the first yellow fever vaccination. The receptors stem from a young man who received the YFV17D yellow fever vaccine.

The gene calls are TRBV13 and TRBJ1-1, with 7 positions matching TRBD1. The germline gives CDR1 PRHDT, CDR2 FYEKMQ (reference sequence). V lost 7 bases, J lost 7 bases, and 12 bases stayed unmatched. This CDR3 spans 14 amino acids. The CDR3 sequence is CASKRTGAGLEAFF. CDR3 bases: TGTGCCAGCAAAAGGACAGGCGCCGGTCTTGAAGCTTTCTTT.

This clonotype has a handful of counts. The chain has TRBV5-1 and TRBJ2-7; weak D call: TRBD1 (6 bases). Trimming took off 3 bases at V and 6 bases at J, with 13 bases between the two ends. CDR3 size: 13 residues. The germline V gene encodes CDR1 SGHRS and CDR2 YFSETQ. The chain's CDR3 is CASSWDKSAEQYF. The CDR3 DNA reads as TGCGCCAGCAGCTGGGACAAATCTGCCGAGCAGTACTTC.

This chain uses TRBV7-2 with TRBJ1-4, with a possible D match to TRBD1 (5 bases). The CDR3 runs to 15 residues. Germline V gene data show CDR1 as SGHTA and CDR2 as FQGNSA. V was cut by 5 bases and J by 3 bases, with 13 bases left in between. CDR3 in DNA: TGTGCCAGCAGCCGTTCCAGGGTCTCTAATGAAAAACTGTTTTTT. Protein sequence: CASSRSRVSNEKLFF.

This clonotype occurred a few times. This chain joins TRBV6-2 or TRBV6-3 and TRBJ1-5; no clear D gene. Germline CDR1 is MNHEY and CDR2 is SVGEGT. The CDR3 has 12 amino acids. Trimming took 8 bases from V and 11 from J, leaving 16 bases between them. CDR3 coding DNA: TGTGCCAGCGCAATTAGGACCTCGGCCCAGCATTTT. It translates to CASAIRTSAQHF.

This clonotype was seen at least ten times. CDR3 loop: CASSPKLAKGYEQYF. The CDR3 coding sequence is TGTGCCAGCAGCCCGAAACTAGCTAAAGGCTACGAGCAGTACTTC. This sequence joins TRBV7-9 and TRBJ2-7, with D tentatively TRBD2 (6 bases). Trimming removed 5 bases at V and 3 bases at J, with 17 bases between. This CDR3 is 15 amino acids long. Per the germline V gene, CDR1 is SEHNR and CDR2 is FQNEAQ (reference sequence).

The chain's CDR3 is CSARVAGGLYTDTQYF. The CDR3 DNA is TGCAGTGCTAGGGTCGCCGGGGGGCTGTACACAGATACGCAGTATTTT. J is TRBJ2-3 and V is TRBV20-1; the D gene is possibly TRBD2 (7 bases). This CDR3 spans 16 amino acids. Germline V lookup: CDR1 DFQATT, CDR2 SNEGSKA (reference sequence). V shed 3 bases and J shed 2 bases, with 18 bases lying between them.

The chain is built from TRBV4-3 and TRBJ2-1, with D uncertain. Germline V gives CDR1 LGHNA, CDR2 YSLEER. V shed 3 bases and J shed 12 bases, with 15 bases lying between them. CDR3 length: 13 residues. CDR3 DNA sequence: TGCGCCAGCAGCCACTACCGGGCCCCGGGGCAGTTCTTC. Translating it yields CASSHYRAPGQFF.

This clonotype was found a few times. This chain uses TRBV12-3 or TRBV12-4 with TRBJ2-7, with D perhaps TRBD2 (5 bases). Trimming removed 4 bases at V and 2 bases at J, with 9 bases between. The CDR3 runs to 13 residues. CDR3 sequence: CASSSAGTYEQYF. CDR3 DNA: TGTGCCAGCAGTTCCGCCGGGACCTACGAGCAGTACTTC.